This T cell receptor beta chain was identified during a study of T cell changes during pregnancy in multiple sclerosis. The V segment lost 3 bases and the J segment 9 bases; nucleotides outside the gene matches: 7. In germline, CDR1 is SGHTA, CDR2 FQGNSA. There are 14 residues in the CDR3. The assay was immunoSEQ multiplex PCR, and TCRdb's table has in-frame clones only and misses some. The profile covers under 95,000 clones, with 92% appearing a single time and roughly 2% taken by the ten largest. The sample was peripheral blood, taken in the second trimester of pregnancy. The source of this sequence is a female donor with multiple sclerosis, enrolled in a pregnancy study. The rearrangement uses TRBV7-2 and TRBJ2-1, with 8 bases lining up with TRBD2. The CDR3 spells CASSLKGLVSEQFF. The DNA of the CDR3 is TGTGCCAGCAGCTTGAAGGGACTAGTTAGTGAGCAGTTCTTC.